What follows are 15 T cell receptor beta chains derived from one specimen sequenced in a study of early T cells in non-severe SARS-CoV-2 infection. From the 5' RACE reads, TCRdb called clonotypes with MiXCR, one entry per CDR3 protein. Of 50,000 to 60,000 distinct CDR3 sequences listed, around 12% are singletons. The sequenced sample consisted of whole blood. All receptors derive from an adult who was a healthcare worker with PCR-confirmed SARS-CoV-2 infection or an uninfected control (not recorded which).

V usage is TRBV24-1 and J usage is TRBJ2-4, with D possibly matching TRBD2 (7 bases). The CDR3 consists of 16 residues. Germline CDR1 is KGHDR and CDR2 is SFDVKD. The V gene lost 6 bases and the J gene lost 10 bases, with 24 bases spanning the gap. The CDR3 loop is CATSQCGGGPHKIQYF. The CDR3 bases are TGTGCCACCAGTCAATGTGGGGGGGGGCCTCATAAGATTCAGTACTTC.

The chain is built from TRBV10-2 and TRBJ2-7; D perhaps matches TRBD1 (6 bases). V lost 11 bases to trimming and J lost 0 bases, with 17 bases between them. The CDR3 extends over 14 amino acids. Germline V gives CDR1 WSHSY, CDR2 SAAADI. CDR3 nucleotide sequence: TGCGCCTCTAGCCGGGCAGGGGCCTCCTACGAGCAGTACTTC. It is translated as CASSRAGASYEQYF.

V usage is TRBV27 and J usage is TRBJ1-1; no clear D gene. The CDR3 is 15 amino acids. The germline CDR1 and CDR2 sequences are MNHEY and SMNVEV (reference sequence). The V gene lost 0 bases and the J gene lost 1 base, with 9 bases spanning the gap. CDR3 nucleotides: TGTGCCAGCAGTTTATCGTGGAAGGGGAACACTGAAGCTTTCTTT. Amino acid sequence: CASSLSWKGNTEAFF.

The rearrangement uses TRBV28 and TRBJ2-5; D tentatively reads TRBD1 or TRBD2 (5 bases each). V was clipped by 6 bases and J by 7 bases, with 27 bases between them. The germline V gene encodes CDR1 MDHEN and CDR2 SYDVKM. CDR3 length: 17 residues. This chain's CDR3 is CASSPSGPGRTPWTQYF. The CDR3 DNA sequence: TGTGCCAGCAGCCCCTCGGGTCCGGGACGGACTCCCTGGACCCAGTACTTC.

The chain is built from TRBV29-1 and TRBJ2-1; 10 nucleotides line up with TRBD1. Germline CDR1 reads SQVTM; CDR2 reads ANQGSEA. V gave up 4 bases and J gave up 5 bases; unmatched junction bases: 11. The CDR3 length is 16 residues. The CDR3 region is CSVGVWGQGRDNEQFF. Here the CDR3 DNA reads TGCAGCGTTGGTGTATGGGGACAGGGGAGGGACAATGAGCAGTTCTTC.

This clonotype has ten or more counts. V gene TRBV11-2 combines with J gene TRBJ2-5; D possibly corresponds to TRBD2 (6 bases). Trimming left V 5 bases short and J 3 bases short, with 10 bases between. Germline CDR1 is SGHAT and CDR2 is FQNNGV. The CDR3 runs 13 residues. CDR3 DNA sequence: TGTGCCAGCAGCGCGGGACGGAAAGAGACCCAGTACTTC. Translated: CASSAGRKETQYF.

This clonotype was counted many times. The chain employs TRBV6-6 and TRBJ2-1, with D possibly TRBD2 on 6 matching bases. Trimming shortened V by 2 bases and J by 10 bases, and 18 bases separated the two germline ends. Per germline, CDR1 MNHNY and CDR2 SVGAGI (reference sequence). The CDR3 is 15 residues long. CDR3 region: CASSYVGLLPSEQFF. The CDR3 nucleotides are TGTGCCAGCAGTTACGTCGGACTACTCCCAAGCGAGCAGTTCTTC.

This clonotype has a handful of counts. V usage is TRBV12-5 and J usage is TRBJ2-5; TRBD1 is a possible D gene (6 bases). The germline V and J ends were trimmed by 1 base and 2 bases, with 8 bases remaining between them. The germline V gene has CDR1 LGHNT and CDR2 FRNRAP. There are 14 residues in the CDR3. CDR3 in amino acids: CASGLAGAQETQYF. As DNA, the CDR3 is TGTGCTAGTGGTTTGGCAGGGGCGCAAGAGACCCAGTACTTC.

This clonotype was seen a few times. This chain links TRBV4-2 with TRBJ1-2; possible D gene TRBD1, 6 bases. This CDR3 is 14 amino acids long. Between the trimmed V and J ends, which lost 0 bases and 9 bases, there was a span of 14 bases. Germline values: CDR1 LGHNA, CDR2 YNFKEQ. This CDR3 is CASSQDGGLERYTF. DNA for the CDR3: TGTGCCAGCAGCCAAGACGGGGGGCTAGAGCGCTACACCTTC.

This clonotype was counted between two and nine times. The chain carries TRBV18 and TRBJ1-2, with TRBD1 identical over 10 bases. V dropped 3 bases and J dropped 6; count of bases not matched to a gene: 4. Germline V lookup: CDR1 KGHSH, CDR2 LQKENI. The CDR3 is 14 amino acids. The CDR3, as DNA: TGTGCCAGCTCACCCTCGGGACAGGGGAATGGCTACACCTTC. This sequence encodes CASSPSGQGNGYTF. Using reference TRBV18 and TRBJ1-2 for the parts outside the CDR3, the full variable domain is NAGVMQNPRHLVRRRGQEARLRCSPMKGHSHVYWYRQLPEEGLKFMVYLQKENIIDESGMPKERFSAEFPKEGPSILRIQQVVRGDSAAYFCASSPSGQGNGYTFGSGTRLTVV.

This chain links TRBV10-2 with TRBJ2-3; D is ambiguous. The CDR3 is made up of 15 amino acids. The V and J ends lost 7 bases and 1 base respectively, with 15 bases between them. Germline-derived CDR1 and CDR2 are WSHSY and SAAADI. The CDR3 loop reads CASTRFWSGTDTQYF. CDR3 nucleotide sequence: TGCGCCAGCACCCGATTCTGGTCGGGCACAGATACGCAGTATTTT.

The genes are TRBV18 and TRBJ1-2; 8 bases are a match to TRBD1. There are 13 residues in the CDR3. Losses at the gene ends were 3 bases for V and 4 bases for J; bases not matched to a gene: 1. Germline CDR1 reads KGHSH; CDR2 reads LQKENI. CDR3 region: CASSPDRAYGYTF. In nucleotides, the CDR3 is TGTGCCAGCTCACCGGACAGGGCCTATGGCTACACCTTC.

This clonotype was seen many times. This chain links TRBV5-1 with TRBJ1-1; D is perhaps TRBD1 (5 bases). V lost 4 bases to trimming and J lost 0 bases, with 13 bases between them. Germline CDR1 and CDR2: SGHRS and YFSETQ. The CDR3 runs to 15 residues. The CDR3 DNA reads TGCGCCAGCAGCAGAACCGGGACCCTGAACACTGAAGCTTTCTTT. It encodes CASSRTGTLNTEAFF.

This clonotype was recorded many times. The chain employs TRBV2 and TRBJ1-5; no clear D. The CDR3 is 16 amino acids. Trimming stripped 6 bases from V and 0 bases from J, with 15 bases between. Germline CDR1 and CDR2: SNHLY and FYNNEI. CDR3 loop: CASRGQEIYSNQPQHF. CDR3 nucleotides: TGTGCCAGCAGGGGTCAGGAGATCTATAGCAATCAGCCCCAGCATTTT.

This clonotype appeared a few times. This chain uses TRBV9 with TRBJ2-5; TRBD2 might be the D (6 bases). There are 15 residues in the CDR3. Germline V gene sequence: CDR1 SGDLS, CDR2 YYNGEE. V was pared by 0 bases and J by 1 base, with 10 bases between. DNA for the CDR3: TGTGCCAGCAGCGTAGCGGGGGATCTCCAAGAGACCCAGTACTTC. This gives the protein CASSVAGDLQETQYF.